A single TCR beta chain is shown here with its context. It was during active infection that Seattle patients were enrolled and then longitudinally followed. These data come from a study of blood T cell repertoires in COVID-19. As for the study in general: Samples representing acute and convalescent COVID-19 were sourced from the United States, Italy and Spain. T cells, B-cell-depleted T cells, or PBMCs supplied cDNA or gDNA.

In the original workflow: From reference gene primer amplification, estimates of nucleated cell counts were derived. Sequencing used immunoSEQ multiplex PCR; TCRdb keeps in-frame clones, though not all of them. From that table come the V and J calls and clone size; the DNA was used to work out D and trimming. Among some 360,000 clones listed, over 85% were seen once. Trimming removed 1 base from V and 1 base from J, with 16 bases in between. Germline CDR1 reads SQVTM; CDR2 reads ANQGSEA. The CDR3 is made up of 16 amino acids. The TCR comes from a woman aged 60 to 75 with COVID-19, enrolled during active disease. Sequenced input: peripheral blood. The rearrangement links TRBV29-1 to TRBJ1-2; D possibly corresponds to TRBD1 (6 bases). The CDR3 DNA reads as TGCAGCGTTGAAGCACTTTCAGGGGAGTATAACTATGGCTACACCTTC. Its protein product is CSVEALSGEYNYGYTF.